This T cell receptor (beta chain) was captured in a study of OX40 agonist ivuxolimab in advanced cancers. Germline V gene sequence: CDR1 SGDLS, CDR2 YYNGEE. Trimming removed 2 bases from V and 0 bases from J; junction bases left unmatched: 1. The CDR3 totals 15 residues. TCRdb keeps only in-frame clones here, not all; method: immunoSEQ multiplex PCR. The data contain roughly 80,000 clones, roughly 91% of them seen just once; the ten biggest clones take up under 6.5%. A note on this clone: Its target is not known.

Broader study findings: Expanded clones tended on average to be more numerous among CD8+ T cells than CD4+. It was also the case that some nonresponders had low normalized T-cell clonal expansion.

This sequence joins TRBV9 and TRBJ2-3; 9 positions match TRBD1. The sequence derives from an adult with an advanced solid tumor such as melanoma, head and neck, liver or kidney cancer. The starting material was CD4+ or CD8+ T cells sorted from blood, obtained in a trial of the OX40 agonist ivuxolimab. The CDR3 nucleotides read TGTGCCAGCAGCGTGACAGGGGGAAGCACAGATACGCAGTATTTT. Its translation is CASSVTGGSTDTQYF.